This TCR beta chain stems from a study of T cell responses to AZD1222 COVID-19 vaccine. Study outcomes and limitations: Spike-spanning, vaccine-associated CD4 TCRs were dominant at 160-218 and 743-854. As reported, nearly half of all spike-specific TCRs target variant regions that are unmutated. Donors skewed white British and female; clonal diversity was possibly underestimated. Seropositivity was recorded at baseline in only 6 or 7 AZD1222 recipients.

Details on this clone: Its antigen is not identified.

The germline CDR1 and CDR2 sequences are SGHRS and YFSETQ. V was pared by 5 bases and J by 3 bases, with 4 bases of the junction left unmatched. The CDR3 has 14 residues. Clones were read by immunoSEQ multiplex PCR, and TCRdb kept only the in-frame ones, dropping some. The sample comprises about 100,000 clones, less than 90% of which are singletons, and about 1.7% rests with the top ten. This chain joins TRBV5-1 and TRBJ2-3; 9 positions match TRBD1. Source: peripheral blood, taken on day 0 of AZD1222 vaccination. This clonotype originated in an adult in good health. CDR3 sequence: CASRGTGKTDTQYF. The CDR3, as DNA: TGCGCCAGCAGGGGGACAGGGAAGACAGATACGCAGTATTTT.